This T cell receptor beta chain is drawn from a study of immune evolution from preneoplasia to lung adenocarcinoma. This table comes from immunoSEQ multiplex PCR, and its TCRdb copy is limited to in-frame clones, with some not included. This table holds approximately 5,400 clones, around 87% found once. Patient tissue came from resections in Japan or China, 2014–2017. Study-wide results and limits: T cell clonality was higher in KRAS-mutant than EGFR-mutant or wild-type nodules.

With 1 base clipped from V and 5 bases from J, the junction kept 4 bases outside the gene matches. CDR3 length equals 14 residues. Germline CDR1 and CDR2: LGHNT and FRNRAP. Concerning this clone: The antigen remains undetermined.

The receptor was derived from a person between 50 and 69 years old with lung adenocarcinoma. The sequenced sample consisted of FFPE invasive lung adenocarcinoma tissue. This chain joins TRBV12-5 and TRBJ1-2; TRBD1 agrees at 7 bases. The CDR3 DNA reads TGTGCTAGTGGTTTGGGACAGGGTGAATATGGCTACACCTTC. This translates into CASGLGQGEYGYTF.